A single sample is the source of the 23 T cell receptor beta chains below, sequenced in a study of blood T cells in healthy people across ages. A second PCR of 7 to 11 cycles used a sample-barcoded 5' primer and a J-beta primer mix. TCRdb called the 5' RACE reads again in MiXCR, with one record for every CDR3 protein. Among roughly 1,500,000 distinct CDR3 sequences, about 43% were seen once, and the ten largest hold roughly 7.9%. Sequenced sample: blood. The receptors derive from a woman under 30 in good health.

This chain joins TRBV6-2 or TRBV6-3 and TRBJ1-1; D gene ambiguous. V dropped 2 bases and J dropped 10 bases, with 11 bases sitting between them. The CDR3 is 12 residues long. Germline values: CDR1 MNHEY, CDR2 SVGEGT. The CDR3 region is CASSYPNWPAFF. As DNA, the CDR3 is TGTGCCAGCAGTTACCCAAATTGGCCAGCTTTCTTT.

Comments on this clonotype: Relative to the germline gene, one junction end is altered; a read error may explain this. The V and J genes are TRBV9 and TRBJ2-7; 10 bases are a match to TRBD1. From germline, CDR1 is SGDLS and CDR2 YYNGEE. The CDR3 loop spans 16 amino acids. The CDR3 nucleotides are TGTGCCAACAGCGTAGACTCCGGACAGGGGGTCTACGAGCAGTACTTC. Translating gives CANSVDSGQGVYEQYF.

This clonotype occurred a few times. This chain links TRBV7-3 with TRBJ2-7; 10 nucleotides agree with TRBD1. The J segment lost 7 bases and the V segment lost 1 base, leaving 10 bases of the junction unmatched. This CDR3 region has 16 residues. Germline V gene sequence: CDR1 SGHTA, CDR2 FQGTGA. CDR3 in amino acids: CASSLMRQGAGGEQYF. CDR3 DNA sequence: TGTGCCAGCAGCTTAATGCGACAGGGGGCTGGAGGAGAGCAGTACTTC.

The gene calls are TRBV5-1 and TRBJ2-1; 11 bases align to TRBD2. CDR1 is SGHRS, CDR2 YFSETQ, per germline. The CDR3 consists of 16 residues. Unmatched junction bases numbered 6, after V lost 2 bases and J lost 5 bases. The CDR3: CASSFMTSGDHNEQFF. CDR3 nucleotide sequence: TGCGCCAGCAGCTTCATGACTAGCGGGGACCACAATGAGCAGTTCTTC.

The V call is TRBV28, the J call TRBJ2-7, with D maybe TRBD1 (5 bases). The CDR3 is 14 residues long. CDR1 MDHEN and CDR2 SYDVKM come from the germline V gene. Trimming took 3 bases from V and 2 from J, leaving 11 bases between them. The CDR3 protein is CASSFRTSPYEQYF. The CDR3 nucleotides read TGTGCCAGCAGTTTCCGGACATCCCCCTACGAGCAGTACTTC. Combining the CDR3 with reference TRBV28 and TRBJ2-7 gives the whole variable domain DVKVTQSSRYLVKRTGEKVFLECVQDMDHENMFWYRQDPGLGLRLIYFSYDVKMKEKGDIPEGYSVSREKKERFSLILESASTNQTSMYLCASSFRTSPYEQYFGPGTRLTVT.

This clonotype appeared a few times. The J gene is TRBJ2-4, the V gene TRBV6-1; 11 bases map to TRBD1. V was clipped by 2 bases and J by 0 bases; unmatched bases: 15. Germline V CDR1 and CDR2: MNHNS, SASEGT. There are 21 residues in the CDR3. CDR3 loop: CASSESAPGTGGSLAKNIQYF. The CDR3 coding sequence is TGTGCCAGCAGTGAATCCGCCCCCGGGACAGGGGGATCTCTAGCCAAAAACATTCAGTACTTC.

The chain recombines TRBV20-1 with TRBJ2-7, with D hard to call. Germline loops: CDR1 DFQATT, CDR2 SNEGSKA (reference sequence). V lost 3 bases and J 7 bases, leaving 16 bases between the germline ends. CDR3 length: 13 residues. The CDR3 DNA is TGCAGTGCTAGTGGCCTAGGAGTCCGGGAGCAGTACTTC. It yields the protein CSASGLGVREQYF.

This clonotype was counted a few times. The chain uses TRBV3-1 and TRBJ2-5, with 9 bases matching TRBD2. The V gene's germline CDR1 is LGHDT and CDR2 YNNKEL (reference sequence). The CDR3 length is 15 residues. V shed 2 bases, J shed 6 bases, and the junction held 7 bases outside the gene matches. The CDR3 DNA is TGTGCCAGCAGCCAATCGGATAGCGGGGGCCAGACCCAGTACTTC. It encodes CASSQSDSGGQTQYF.

The chain recombines TRBV15 with TRBJ2-6, with D hard to call. Deletions cut 2 bases from V and 1 base from J, with 6 bases between. This CDR3 has 15 residues. Germline CDR1 LNHNV, CDR2 YYDKDF (reference sequence). CDR3 sequence reads: CATSRPASGANVLTF. For the CDR3, the DNA is TGTGCCACCAGCAGACCCGCTTCTGGGGCCAACGTCCTGACTTTC.

This clonotype occurred a few times. This sequence joins TRBV15 and TRBJ2-1, with 10 bases matching TRBD2. CDR1 is LNHNV, CDR2 YYDKDF, per germline (reference sequence). The CDR3 spans 15 residues. Trimming cost V 4 bases and J 8 bases; bases outside gene matches: 8. The CDR3 protein is CATSKERGGLDEQFF. The DNA for the CDR3 is TGTGCCACCAGCAAAGAGCGGGGGGGCCTTGATGAGCAGTTCTTC.

The chain combines TRBV9 with TRBJ2-1, with D maybe TRBD2 (5 bases). The J call may be mistaken, given a closer DNA end match to TRBJ2-7. This CDR3 spans 16 amino acids. Germline loops: CDR1 SGDLS, CDR2 YYNGEE. The CDR3 region is CASSVAVAPPYNEQYF. The CDR3, as DNA: TGTGCCAGCAGCGTAGCGGTAGCGCCCCCCTACAATGAGCAGTACTTC.

A few counts support this clonotype. The chain recombines TRBV20-1 with TRBJ2-7, with TRBD2 identical over 12 bases. The CDR3 is 16 residues long. With 2 bases clipped from V and 2 bases from J, the junction kept 7 bases outside the gene matches. CDR1 and CDR2 (germline): DFQATT, SNEGSKA (reference sequence). The CDR3 loop is CSARTLAGGPTYEQYF. The CDR3 DNA sequence: TGCAGTGCTAGAACACTAGCGGGAGGCCCGACCTACGAGCAGTACTTC.

In nucleotides, the CDR3 is TGCAGCGTTGGGCGAGGTGAGCAGTACTTC. Protein sequence: CSVGRGEQYF. The chain employs TRBV29-1 and TRBJ2-5; D gene uncertain. Looked up from germline, CDR1 is SQVTM and CDR2 is ANQGSEA. The V end was cut by 4 bases, the J end by 11 bases, with 11 bases between. The CDR3 is made up of 10 amino acids.

The chain joins TRBV27 to TRBJ2-1, with TRBD1 as a possible D gene (6 bases). Trimming took off 1 base at V and 4 bases at J, with 14 bases between the two ends. Germline-derived CDR1 and CDR2 are MNHEY and SMNVEV (reference sequence). The CDR3 runs to 16 residues. CDR3 nucleotides: TGTGCCAGCAGTTTATTAGCACCAGGGGCTTACAATGAGCAGTTCTTC. Translated: CASSLLAPGAYNEQFF.

This clonotype was recorded a few times. This chain joins TRBV5-1 and TRBJ2-7; 7 bases match TRBD1. CDR1 is SGHRS and CDR2 is YFSETQ in the germline V gene. CDR3 length equals 16 residues. V was clipped by 4 bases and J by 2 bases; unmatched bases: 12. The CDR3 spells CASSPQDRTRTYEQYF. As DNA, the CDR3 is TGCGCCAGCAGCCCCCAGGACAGGACACGCACCTACGAGCAGTACTTC.

The chain combines TRBV20-1 with TRBJ2-7, with D possibly matching TRBD2 (5 bases). CDR3 length: 15 amino acids. Trimming stripped 3 bases from V and 7 bases from J, with 22 bases between. Germline CDR1 DFQATT, CDR2 SNEGSKA (reference sequence). The CDR3 loop is CSASTAALRIGEQYF. In DNA form, the CDR3 reads TGCAGTGCTAGTACAGCGGCCTTACGGATCGGGGAGCAGTACTTC.

V gene TRBV7-2 combines with J gene TRBJ1-5; no firm D call. The CDR3 sequence is 15 residues long. Trimming pared 1 base from V and 2 bases from J, leaving 9 bases between. Germline loops: CDR1 SGHTA, CDR2 FQGNSA. In nucleotides, the CDR3 is TGTGCCAGCAGCTTAGTGGGGTTTGGCAATCAGCCCCAGCATTTT. Residues: CASSLVGFGNQPQHF. Filled out from reference TRBV7-2 and TRBJ1-5, the complete variable domain reads GAGVSQSPSNKVTEKGKDVELRCDPISGHTALYWYRQSLGQGLEFLIYFQGNSAPDKSGLPSDRFSAERTGGSVSTLTIQRTQQEDSAVYLCASSLVGFGNQPQHFGDGTRLSIL.

The chain couples TRBV27 to TRBJ1-1, with 7 nucleotides matching TRBD1. V shed 3 bases, J shed 5 bases, and the junction held 6 bases outside the gene matches. Germline CDR1 reads MNHEY; CDR2 reads SMNVEV (reference sequence). This CDR3 has 14 residues. CDR3 in DNA: TGTGCCAGCAGTTTTCGCAGGGGGTTTACTGAAGCTTTCTTT. Translated, it gives CASSFRRGFTEAFF.

This clonotype was counted once. A junction boundary mismatches the germline segment, possibly from a read error. The chain is built from TRBV4-2 and TRBJ1-4, with D uncertain. The CDR3 is 13 amino acids. From germline, CDR1 is LGHNA and CDR2 YNFKEQ. Here the CDR3 reads CACSQEDDEKLFF. The CDR3 coding sequence is TGTGCCTGCAGCCAAGAGGATGATGAAAAACTGTTTTTT.

The chain is built from TRBV4-1 and TRBJ1-1; D is unclear. In germline, CDR1 is MGHRA, CDR2 YSYEKL. V lost 4 bases and J 5 bases, leaving 14 bases between the germline ends. CDR3 length: 14 residues. The CDR3 protein is CASSLGRSATEAFF. DNA for the CDR3: TGCGCCAGCAGCCTGGGTCGTTCGGCAACTGAAGCTTTCTTT.

This chain links TRBV10-2 with TRBJ1-5, with no clear D. CDR1 WSHSY and CDR2 SAAADI come from the germline V gene. CDR3 length: 14 residues. V shed 2 bases and J shed 6 bases, with 11 bases lying between them. CDR3 region: CASSEDVGRQPQHF. In DNA form, the CDR3 reads TGCGCCAGCAGTGAGGACGTTGGGCGTCAGCCCCAGCATTTT.

Of note for this clonotype: A clone one base away is much larger, so this may be a read error. V usage is TRBV7-8 and J usage is TRBJ2-3; D possibly uses TRBD1 or TRBD2 (5 bases each). Trimming left V 4 bases short and J 1 base short, with 15 bases between. The V gene's germline CDR1 is SGHVS and CDR2 FQNEAQ. CDR3 length: 16 amino acids. CDR3 residues: CASSYGAAAGTDTQYF. CDR3 in DNA: TGTGCCAGCAGCTACGGGGCGGCCGCTGGCACAGATACGCAGTATTTT.

This clonotype was recorded a few times. The chain is built from TRBV12-3 or TRBV12-4 and TRBJ2-4; tentative D call: TRBD2 (6 bases). V was shortened by 8 bases and J by 1 base, with 12 bases between the two germline ends. This CDR3 is built from 14 residues. The CDR3 loop is CASHYGGAKNIQYF. The DNA for the CDR3 is TGTGCCAGCCACTACGGAGGGGCCAAAAACATTCAGTACTTC.